One and the same sample provided the 28 T cell receptor beta chains below, sequenced in a study of blood T cell repertoires in COVID-19. Clones were read by immunoSEQ multiplex PCR, and TCRdb kept only the in-frame ones, dropping some. The sample contains about 8,300 clones, over 80% of which appear only once. The sequenced sample was peripheral blood. The receptors stem from a human donor in a cohort sampled during active COVID-19.

The rearrangement uses TRBV5-1 and TRBJ2-2; the match to TRBD1 covers 7 bases. V trimming: 4 bases; J trimming: 4 bases; junction bases outside the gene matches: 4. The CDR3 totals 14 residues. The germline gives CDR1 SGHRS, CDR2 YFSETQ. This chain's CDR3 is CASSRRQGTGELFF. The CDR3, as DNA: TGCGCCAGCAGCCGAAGACAGGGCACCGGGGAGCTGTTTTTT. The full variable domain, rest sourced from reference TRBV5-1 and TRBJ2-2, is KAGVTQTPRYLIKTRGQQVTLSCSPISGHRSVSWYQQTPGQGLQFLFEYFSETQRNKGNFPGRFSGRQFSNSRSEMNVSTLELGDSALYLCASSRRQGTGELFFGEGSRLTVL.

V usage is TRBV6-5 and J usage is TRBJ1-2; 7 bases agree with TRBD1. This CDR3 region has 13 residues. Germline-derived CDR1 and CDR2 are MNHEY and SVGAGI. The V gene end was trimmed by 4 bases and the J gene end by 8 bases; junction bases not matched to a gene: 7. CDR3 in amino acids: CASSWTGLGGYTF. The CDR3 DNA reads TGTGCCAGCAGTTGGACAGGCCTCGGCGGCTACACCTTC.

This clone occurred a few times. V usage is TRBV18 and J usage is TRBJ2-2; TRBD1 aligns across 9 bases. Germline values: CDR1 KGHSH, CDR2 LQKENI. This CDR3 is 17 amino acids long. J lost 8 bases, V lost 0 bases, and 10 bases had no gene match. CDR3 sequence reads: CASSPPIGYRGLGELFF. The CDR3 DNA reads TGTGCCAGCTCACCACCTATCGGATACAGGGGGCTTGGGGAGCTGTTTTTT.

V and J are TRBV7-2 and TRBJ1-1; TRBD1 aligns across 7 bases. There are 16 residues in the CDR3. V shed 7 bases, J shed 4 bases, and the junction held 15 bases outside the gene matches. Germline CDR1 and CDR2: SGHTA and FQGNSA. CDR3 loop: CASTSVGLTGSTEAFF. The CDR3 DNA is TGTGCCAGCACCTCAGTAGGCTTGACAGGGAGCACTGAAGCTTTCTTT.

The genes are TRBV3-1 (or the pseudogene TRBV3-2) and TRBJ2-4, with 7 bases that match TRBD2. Germline V gene data show CDR1 as LGHDT and CDR2 as YNNKEL (reference sequence). The CDR3 consists of 17 residues. V was clipped by 4 bases and J by 3 bases; unmatched bases: 12. DNA of the CDR3: TGTGCCAGCAGCCCACCCCGAGCGGGGATCTTCAAAAACATTCAGTACTTC. This translates into CASSPPRAGIFKNIQYF.

The rearrangement joins TRBV2 to TRBJ2-2, with 7 nucleotides matching TRBD2. The CDR3 contains 15 residues. CDR1 is SNHLY, CDR2 FYNNEI, per germline. V lost 5 bases and J lost 0; bases outside the gene matches: 3. In DNA, the CDR3 is TGTGCCAGCAGTAAACTAGCGCCGAACACCGGGGAGCTGTTTTTT. This codes for CASSKLAPNTGELFF.

The chain couples TRBV19 to TRBJ2-5; TRBD2 might be the D (5 bases). The CDR3 sequence is 16 residues long. The germline CDR1 and CDR2 sequences are LNHDA and SQIVND (reference sequence). Deletions cut 3 bases from V and 3 bases from J, with 17 bases between. The CDR3, as DNA: TGTGCCAGTAGTATTTTCTCGGGCCCGGGGAAAGAGACCCAGTACTTC. Its translation is CASSIFSGPGKETQYF.

The chain has TRBV5-1 and TRBJ2-1; 14 bases agree with TRBD2. The CDR3 length is 17 residues. From germline, CDR1 is SGHRS and CDR2 YFSETQ. Germline trimming cut 3 bases from V and 0 bases from J; bases unmatched to any gene: 2. CDR3 coding DNA: TGCGCCAGCAGCTGGACTAGCGGGAGGTTCTCCTACAATGAGCAGTTCTTC. Protein product: CASSWTSGRFSYNEQFF.

J is TRBJ1-2 and V is TRBV12-3 or TRBV12-4; tentative D call: TRBD1 (5 bases). V lost 7 bases and J 7 bases, leaving 16 bases between the germline ends. The CDR3 has 13 residues. CDR3 coding DNA: TGTGCCAGCAACCCGGGACTGTCGTCTGGCTACACCTTC. This gives the protein CASNPGLSSGYTF.

The rearrangement links TRBV23-1 to TRBJ1-5, with D possibly matching TRBD1 (5 bases). TRBV23-1 is annotated as an ORF whose role is uncertain. The CDR3 is made up of 16 amino acids. V lost 0 bases and J 5 bases, leaving 14 bases between the germline ends. CDR3 loop: CASSQSMQGGHQPQHF. The CDR3 nucleotides are TGCGCCAGCAGTCAATCTATGCAGGGTGGGCATCAGCCCCAGCATTTT.

In nucleotides, the CDR3 is TGTGCCAGCAGTTTAACGCGGGGATCCTACGAGCAGTACTTC. It codes for CASSLTRGSYEQYF. The J gene is TRBJ2-7, the V gene TRBV27; maybe TRBD2 (6 bases). Between the trimmed V and J ends, which lost 2 bases and 1 base, there was a span of 9 bases. Germline CDR1 is MNHEY and CDR2 is SMNVEV (reference sequence). This CDR3 region has 14 residues.

This clone was counted once. The genes are TRBV5-1 and TRBJ2-6; tentatively, D is TRBD2 (6 bases). Trimming shortened V by 4 bases and J by 1 base, and 12 bases separated the two germline ends. CDR3 length: 16 amino acids. Germline CDR1 and CDR2: SGHRS and YFSETQ. The CDR3 region has the DNA TGCGCCAGCAGCGAGGGACTGTCATCTGGGGCCAACGTCCTGACTTTC. Protein: CASSEGLSSGANVLTF.

The chain combines TRBV25-1 with TRBJ2-3, with D unresolved. Trimming stripped 2 bases from V and 2 bases from J, with 8 bases between. The CDR3 runs to 14 residues. Germline V gene lookup returns CDR1 MGHDK and CDR2 SYGVNS. The CDR3 DNA reads as TGTGCCAGCAGTGAAGCGGTATACACAGATACGCAGTATTTT. Translated: CASSEAVYTDTQYF. Together with reference TRBV25-1 and TRBJ2-3, the CDR3 gives the full variable domain: EADIYQTPRYLVIGTGKKITLECSQTMGHDKMYWYQQDPGMELHLIHYSYGVNSTEKGDLSSESTVSRIRTEHFPLTLESARPSHTSQYLCASSEAVYTDTQYFGPGTRLTVL.

The chain employs TRBV28 and TRBJ1-4, with unresolved D. V was clipped by 7 bases and J by 0 bases, with 18 bases between them. CDR3 size: 17 residues. Per germline, CDR1 MDHEN and CDR2 SYDVKM. DNA for the CDR3: TGTGCCAGCACCCCCCCCGTGTCGGTAGCAACTAATGAAAAACTGTTTTTT. It codes for CASTPPVSVATNEKLFF.

J is TRBJ2-5 and V is TRBV28; a possible D gene is TRBD1 (5 bases). Germline V gene data show CDR1 as MDHEN and CDR2 as SYDVKM. Trimming removed 3 bases from V and 1 base from J, with 9 bases in between. The CDR3 length is 14 residues. CDR3: CASSFLGAQETQYF. Written as DNA, the CDR3 is TGTGCCAGCAGTTTCCTAGGGGCCCAAGAGACCCAGTACTTC.

CDR3: CASSFWQGTETQYF. CDR3 coding DNA: TGCGCCAGCAGCTTTTGGCAGGGGACGGAGACCCAGTACTTC. The genes are TRBV5-1 and TRBJ2-5; D is perhaps TRBD1 (6 bases). The ends were cut back, 2 bases at V and 5 bases at J, with 13 bases in the middle. CDR1 is SGHRS, CDR2 YFSETQ, per germline. This CDR3 spans 14 amino acids.

The genes are TRBV19 and TRBJ2-1, with D perhaps TRBD1 (5 bases). Trimming removed 0 bases at V and 2 bases at J, with 8 bases between. The CDR3 extends over 15 amino acids. Germline V gives CDR1 LNHDA, CDR2 SQIVND (reference sequence). The DNA for the CDR3 is TGTGCCAGTAGTATAGATGGGGCCACCTACAATGAGCAGTTCTTC. It codes for CASSIDGATYNEQFF.

The chain has TRBV5-1 and TRBJ1-2; 7 bases agree with TRBD1. There are 14 residues in the CDR3. J lost 5 bases, V lost 0 bases, and 4 bases had no gene match. Germline-derived CDR1 and CDR2 are SGHRS and YFSETQ. The CDR3 DNA reads as TGCGCCAGCAGCTTGGAGGGACAGCGATATGGCTACACCTTC. This codes for CASSLEGQRYGYTF.

V gene TRBV11-3 combines with J gene TRBJ2-2, with no clear D. Trimming stripped 5 bases from V and 1 base from J, with 2 bases between. The length of the CDR3 is 12 residues. CDR1 and CDR2 from the germline V gene are SGHNT and YENEEA. CDR3 nucleotides: TGTGCCAGCAGCCAGAACACCGGGGAGCTGTTTTTT. Encoded protein: CASSQNTGELFF.

The chain employs TRBV5-1 and TRBJ1-2; 10 positions match TRBD1. Germline assignment: CDR1 SGHRS and CDR2 YFSETQ. The junction had 9 bases not matched to a gene; V was cut back by 4 bases and J by 3 bases. The CDR3 has 16 residues. The DNA for the CDR3 is TGCGCCAGCAGCCGGGGTTGGGACAGGGGAGACTATGGCTACACCTTC. This translates into CASSRGWDRGDYGYTF.

The gene calls are TRBV27 and TRBJ2-5, with TRBD1 identical over 9 bases. V lost 4 bases and J lost 4; bases outside the gene matches: 7. The germline gives CDR1 MNHEY, CDR2 SMNVEV (reference sequence). The CDR3 length is 15 residues. CDR3 coding DNA: TGTGCCAGCAGTTCCCGGACAGGGGTCGGAGAGACCCAGTACTTC. The encoded protein is CASSSRTGVGETQYF.

This clone showed up just once. V and J are TRBV19 and TRBJ2-1, with TRBD2 matching 11 bases. V lost 7 bases to trimming and J lost 6 bases; unmatched junction nucleotides: 8. The germline gives CDR1 LNHDA, CDR2 SQIVND (reference sequence). The length of the CDR3 is 15 residues. CDR3 nucleotides: TGTGCCAGTACTCCACTAGCGGGAGAGGTCAATGAGCAGTTCTTC. It specifies CASTPLAGEVNEQFF.

The chain combines TRBV28 with TRBJ1-6; maybe TRBD1 (6 bases). This CDR3 is built from 18 residues. The germline V and J ends were trimmed by 3 bases and 5 bases, with 20 bases remaining between them. CDR1 MDHEN and CDR2 SYDVKM come from the germline V gene. The CDR3 spells CASSFQGGGPLNNSPLHF. The CDR3 DNA reads TGTGCCAGCAGTTTTCAGGGAGGGGGACCATTAAATAATTCACCCCTCCACTTT.

The chain employs TRBV30 and TRBJ1-6; no clear D gene. CDR3 length: 13 residues. Germline CDR1 GTSNPN, CDR2 SVGIG (reference sequence). With 3 bases removed from V and 7 bases from J, the gap between germline ends came to 10 bases. The CDR3 nucleotides read TGTGCCTGGAGCCCCGGGGTAAATTCACCCCTCCACTTT. As protein: CAWSPGVNSPLHF.

The J gene is TRBJ2-7, the V gene TRBV5-8, with D possibly TRBD1 on 6 matching bases. Trimming took off 0 bases at V and 4 bases at J, with 14 bases between the two ends. CDR3 length: 15 amino acids. Per germline, CDR1 SGHTS and CDR2 YDEGEE. The CDR3 DNA reads TGTGCCAGCAGCTTGGAACAGGGACCCTTTTACGAGCAGTACTTC. Encoded protein: CASSLEQGPFYEQYF.

The DNA for the CDR3 is TGTGCCAGCAGCTTGCCGGGACTCGGGGAAAATACTGAAGCTTTCTTT. Residues: CASSLPGLGENTEAFF. The chain is built from TRBV5-6 and TRBJ1-1, with D perhaps matching TRBD1 (5 bases). V was clipped by 1 base and J by 5 bases, with 18 bases between them. From germline, CDR1 is SGHDT and CDR2 YYEEEE. There are 16 residues in the CDR3.

V is TRBV6-5 and J is TRBJ2-2, with 9 bases that match TRBD1. This CDR3 contains 14 residues. Trimming at V came to 8 bases and at J to 9 bases, leaving 10 bases not matched to a gene. Germline V gives CDR1 MNHEY, CDR2 SVGAGI. The CDR3 sequence: CASRDRELSRELFF. The CDR3 nucleotides read TGTGCCAGCCGGGACAGGGAGCTATCGAGGGAGCTGTTTTTT.

This chain links TRBV3-1 (or the pseudogene TRBV3-2) with TRBJ2-6; a possible D gene is TRBD1 (5 bases). V was shortened by 4 bases and J by 0 bases, with 7 bases between the two germline ends. The CDR3 is 15 amino acids. From germline, CDR1 is LGHDT and CDR2 YNNKEL (reference sequence). CDR3 DNA: TGTGCCAGCAGCCCAGGGTTCTCTGGGGCCAACGTCCTGACTTTC. Translated, it gives CASSPGFSGANVLTF.